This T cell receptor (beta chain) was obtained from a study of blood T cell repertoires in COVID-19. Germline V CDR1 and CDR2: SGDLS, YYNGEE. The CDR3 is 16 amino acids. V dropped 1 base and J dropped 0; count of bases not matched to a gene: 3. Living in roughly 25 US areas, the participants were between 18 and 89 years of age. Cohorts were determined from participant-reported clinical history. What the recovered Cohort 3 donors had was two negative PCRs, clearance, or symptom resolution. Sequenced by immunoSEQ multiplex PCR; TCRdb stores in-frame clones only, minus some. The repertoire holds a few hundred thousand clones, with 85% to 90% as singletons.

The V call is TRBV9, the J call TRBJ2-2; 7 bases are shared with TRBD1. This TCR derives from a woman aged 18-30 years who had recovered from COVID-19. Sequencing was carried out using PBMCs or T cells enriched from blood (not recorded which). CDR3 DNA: TGTGCCAGCAGCGTATCGACAGGGACGAACACCGGGGAGCTGTTTTTT. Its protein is CASSVSTGTNTGELFF.